These 10 T cell receptor beta chains were all obtained from the same sample, sequenced in a study of tumor-infiltrating lymphocytes in primary liver carcinoma. The blood RNA (from unsorted whole blood) was obtained, and germline DNA was also extracted. TCR beta cDNA was made from 500 ng total RNA with a constant-region primer. Generation of the TCR beta libraries relied on three nested multiplex PCR rounds using slightly modified ARM-PCR. Use of TRBV1-TRBV30 forward primers with a C-beta reverse primer characterized the first two PCR rounds, which lasted around 10 cycles each. TCRdb fed the multiplex PCR reads into MiXCR, producing one record per CDR3 protein. The sample carries 250,000 to 350,000 distinct CDR3 sequences, nearly 60% recorded once. Sequencing was carried out using peripheral blood. Receptors were obtained from a woman in her 30s with primary liver carcinoma and hepatitis B virus infection.

A remark on this clonotype: At one of its ends the junction is not consistent with the germline gene, which may arise from a read error. The chain combines TRBV6-2 or TRBV6-3 with TRBJ2-7; D gene unclear. CDR1 and CDR2 from the germline V gene are MNHEY and SVGEGT. The CDR3 consists of 13 residues. The CDR3: CASSWLAVGEQYF. DNA of the CDR3: TGTGCCAGCAGTTGGCTTGCCGTCGGCGAGCAATACTTC.

As to this clonotype: The junction departs from germline at one end; a sequencing error may be responsible. The CDR3 region is CASSELGTSGRAVESQYF. The CDR3 DNA follows: TGCGCCAGCAGCGAACTCGGGACTAGCGGGAGGGCCGTGGAGAGCCAGTACTTC. The rearrangement joins TRBV4-1 to TRBJ2-5; 16 bases match TRBD2. Per germline, CDR1 MGHRA and CDR2 YSYEKL. The CDR3 consists of 18 residues.

The chain employs TRBV12-3 or TRBV12-4 and TRBJ2-5; the D is unclear. V dropped 4 bases and J dropped 5 bases, with 11 bases sitting between them. The CDR3 loop spans 13 amino acids. The CDR3 loop reads CASSSTHRETQYF. DNA of the CDR3: TGTGCCAGCAGTTCGACCCATCGGGAGACCCAGTACTTC.

The V call is TRBV7-8, the J call TRBJ2-2; a weak D match, TRBD2 (5 bases). This CDR3 is built from 15 residues. Germline V gene lookup returns CDR1 SGHVS and CDR2 FQNEAQ. Trimming pared 4 bases from V and 4 bases from J, leaving 13 bases between. The CDR3 spells CASSSGSASTGELFF. CDR3 DNA sequence: TGTGCCAGCAGCTCTGGTAGCGCCAGCACCGGGGAGCTGTTTTTT.

In DNA form, the CDR3 reads TGTGCCAGCAGCTTATCGGGACTAGCGGGAGGTTCCTATTCCTACAATGAGCAGTTCTTC. Protein product: CASSLSGLAGGSYSYNEQFF. The chain employs TRBV7-9 and TRBJ2-1; 15 bases align to TRBD2. From germline, CDR1 is SEHNR and CDR2 FQNEAQ (reference sequence). The V gene end was trimmed by 2 bases and the J gene end by 1 base; junction bases not matched to a gene: 9. This CDR3 spans 20 amino acids.

This clonotype was seen ten or more times. The chain recombines TRBV4-2 with TRBJ2-7; a weak D match, TRBD2 (5 bases). Trimming cost V 0 bases and J 0 bases, with 9 bases left between them. From germline, CDR1 is LGHNA and CDR2 YNFKEQ. This CDR3 is built from 15 residues. DNA for the CDR3: TGTGCCAGCAGCCAAGATGAACGGGGCTCCTACGAGCAGTACTTC. This encodes CASSQDERGSYEQYF.

The V gene is TRBV28, the J gene TRBJ2-3, with D possibly matching TRBD1 (7 bases). This CDR3 has 15 residues. V was clipped by 3 bases and J by 2 bases, with 12 bases between them. Germline CDR1 reads MDHEN; CDR2 reads SYDVKM. The CDR3 sequence is CASSFQGGVTDTQYF. The CDR3 region has the DNA TGTGCCAGCAGTTTCCAGGGGGGAGTCACAGATACGCAGTATTTT.

For this clonotype: The CDR3 ends on some other residue instead of the conserved phenylalanine or tryptophan, so this is likely a read error. The chain couples TRBV11-3 to TRBJ2-4, with D uncertain. The CDR3 length is 14 residues. Germline V lookup: CDR1 SGHNT, CDR2 YENEEA. The CDR3 loop is CARSTRKGQNIQYL. CDR3 sequence (DNA): TGTGCCAGAAGCACCCGGAAGGGTCAAAATATTCAGTACTTG.

This clonotype was observed many times. This chain uses TRBV4-2 with TRBJ2-5; 12 nucleotides align to TRBD2. The trim removed 1 base at V and 4 bases at J, leaving 10 bases unmatched. Germline V gene sequence: CDR1 LGHNA, CDR2 YNFKEQ. CDR3 size: 18 residues. The CDR3 sequence: CASSQGLAGAGVPETQYF. In DNA, the CDR3 is TGTGCCAGCAGCCAAGGACTAGCGGGAGCGGGGGTCCCAGAGACCCAGTACTTC.

This clonotype was seen once. A much larger clone lies one base from this, so it may be a read error. Written as DNA, the CDR3 is TGTGCCAGCGGCCCAAACAGGGGGCGTTGCAATGAGCAGTTCTTC. This encodes CASGPNRGRCNEQFF. The chain links TRBV6-5 to TRBJ2-1, with 9 bases lining up with TRBD1. Germline V gene lookup returns CDR1 MNHEY and CDR2 SVGAGI. The CDR3 contains 15 residues. V lost 8 bases, J lost 6 bases, and 11 bases stayed unmatched.